This T cell receptor (beta chain) was found in a study of a mutant IDH1 vaccine in newly diagnosed glioma. Overall study: Each patient was administered eight vaccinations, scheduled in weeks 1, 3, 5, 7, 11, 15, 19 and 23. Before enrollment, the patients had been treated with radiotherapy alone, temozolomide alone, or both together. Most of them had received both.

As to time point: week 5, during vaccination. Topical imiquimod accompanied each vaccine dose, which consisted of 300 ug of mutant IDH1 20-mer peptide. Astrocytomas that were new, WHO grade 3 or 4, IDH1-mutant and ATRX-lost were present in the donors. Sequencing used immunoSEQ multiplex PCR; TCRdb keeps in-frame clones, though not all of them. The table includes under 70,000 clones, around 84% detected once. In regard to this clone: Antigen specificity is unknown.

The CDR3 covers 16 residues. The trim removed 3 bases at V and 4 bases at J, leaving 9 bases unmatched. Germline CDR1 SNHLY, CDR2 FYNNEI. The gene calls are TRBV2 and TRBJ1-2; 9 bases map to TRBD1. The specimen was PBMCs, collected from a glioma patient whose treatment included an IDH1 peptide vaccine. The sequence was obtained from a woman aged 45 to 65 with glioma. The CDR3 is CASSDFIGTGTYGYTF. Here the CDR3 DNA reads TGTGCCAGCAGTGATTTTATTGGGACAGGGACCTATGGCTACACCTTC.